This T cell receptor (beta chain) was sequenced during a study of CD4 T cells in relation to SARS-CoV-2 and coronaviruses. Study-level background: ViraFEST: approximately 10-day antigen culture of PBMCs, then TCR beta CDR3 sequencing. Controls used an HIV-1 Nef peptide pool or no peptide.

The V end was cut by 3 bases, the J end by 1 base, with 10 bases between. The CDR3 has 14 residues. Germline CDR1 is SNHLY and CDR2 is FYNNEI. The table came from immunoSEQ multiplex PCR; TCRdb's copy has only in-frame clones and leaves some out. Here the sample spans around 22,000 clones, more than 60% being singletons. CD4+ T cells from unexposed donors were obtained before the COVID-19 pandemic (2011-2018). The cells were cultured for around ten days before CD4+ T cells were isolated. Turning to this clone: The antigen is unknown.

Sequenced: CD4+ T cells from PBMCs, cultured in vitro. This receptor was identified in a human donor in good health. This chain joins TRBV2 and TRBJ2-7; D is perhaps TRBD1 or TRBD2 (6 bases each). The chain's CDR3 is CASSDQGGSYEQYF. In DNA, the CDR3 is TGTGCCAGCAGTGACCAAGGGGGGTCCTACGAGCAGTACTTC.